These T cell receptor beta chains were read from a single sample in a study of radiotherapy plus CTLA-4 blockade in lung cancer. Clones were sequenced by immunoSEQ multiplex PCR, and TCRdb holds only the in-frame ones, with some missing. The sample records about 90,000 clones, about 83% being singletons. The source was peripheral blood, collected from a patient treated with radiotherapy plus ipilimumab. These receptor sequences come from a human donor with non-small cell lung cancer that progressed on radiotherapy plus ipilimumab. Each CDR3 is given with its conserved first and last residue. The D gene is left open where the match is weak. Clone size is stated in some rows and not others, as once, few, many or a class when expanded.

d_call	v_call	j_call	clone_size	cdr3_aa	cdr3_nt
NA	TRBV1	TRBJ2-1	NA	CTSSLRTEQFF	TGCACCAGCAGCCTGCGGACCGAGCAGTTCTTC
NA	TRBV28	TRBJ1-2	NA	CASSGGANYGYTF	TGTGCCAGCAGCGGGGGGGCTAACTATGGCTACACCTTC
TRBD2	TRBV30	TRBJ2-1	NA	CAWSERGLSSYNEQFF	TGTGCCTGGAGTGAGCGGGGGCTGAGCTCCTACAATGAGCAGTTCTTC
TRBD2	TRBV7-2	TRBJ2-1	NA	CASSLGLAGGNEQFF	TGTGCCAGCAGCTTAGGGCTAGCGGGAGGGAATGAGCAGTTCTTC
NA	TRBV6-6	TRBJ2-5	NA	CASRTYEWGETQYF	TGTGCCAGCAGGACTTATGAATGGGGGGAGACCCAGTACTTC
NA	TRBV9	TRBJ1-1	once	CASSVGALNTEAFF	TGTGCCAGCAGCGTAGGGGCTCTGAACACTGAAGCTTTCTTT
NA	TRBV10-3	TRBJ1-2	few	CAISVEGRGYTF	TGTGCCATCAGTGTCGAAGGGAGAGGCTACACCTTC
NA	TRBV10-1	TRBJ2-7	NA	CARTYEQYF	TGCGCCAGAACCTACGAGCAGTACTTC
TRBD2	TRBV10-3	TRBJ2-3	NA	CAISVAGVADTQYF	TGTGCCATCAGTGTAGCGGGAGTGGCCGATACGCAGTATTTT
NA	TRBV4-3	TRBJ1-2	NA	CASSQDHINYGYTF	TGCGCCAGCAGCCAAGACCATATTAACTATGGCTACACCTTC
NA	TRBV12-5	TRBJ1-3	NA	CASGLGIPIYF	TGTGCTAGTGGTTTAGGCATACCCATATATTTT
TRBD1	TRBV6-5	TRBJ2-7	NA	CASSYSGQGVREQYF	TGTGCCAGCAGTTACTCGGGACAGGGGGTTCGCGAGCAGTACTTC
TRBD1	TRBV5-8	TRBJ2-1	NA	CASSRDSYNEQFF	TGTGCCAGCAGTCGGGACAGTTACAATGAGCAGTTCTTC
NA	TRBV18	TRBJ2-1	NA	CASSFIQGDEQFF	TGTGCCAGCTCTTTCATTCAAGGGGATGAGCAGTTCTTC
TRBD1	TRBV7-9	TRBJ1-2	NA	CASSLAADRGGGYTF	TGTGCCAGCAGCTTAGCCGCGGACAGGGGTGGTGGCTACACCTTC
NA	TRBV5-1	TRBJ2-1	NA	CASSVPNNEQFF	TGCGCCAGCAGCGTCCCTAACAATGAGCAGTTCTTC
TRBD1	TRBV2	TRBJ1-1	NA	CASSEEGARAFF	TGTGCCAGCAGTGAAGAGGGGGCGCGGGCTTTCTTT
TRBD2	TRBV7-9	TRBJ2-7	few	CASSLGVGRGQYF	TGTGCCAGCAGCTTAGGTGTAGGGAGGGGGCAGTACTTC
NA	TRBV6-1	TRBJ1-2	NA	CASSPTTHGGGYTF	TGTGCCAGCAGCCCTACCACCCACGGAGGTGGCTACACCTTC
TRBD1	TRBV6-5	TRBJ1-2	NA	CASRRGQGIYGYTF	TGTGCCAGCAGACGGGGACAGGGTATCTATGGCTACACCTTC
TRBD1	TRBV27	TRBJ2-3	NA	CASSPQDRGTDTQYF	TGTGCCAGCAGTCCCCAGGACAGGGGGACAGATACGCAGTATTTT
TRBD1	TRBV30	TRBJ2-2	NA	CAWSDTGTGNTGELFF	TGTGCCTGGAGTGACACCGGGACAGGGAACACCGGGGAGCTGTTTTTT
TRBD1	TRBV18	TRBJ2-7	once	CASSQGASHYEQYF	TGTGCCAGCTCACAGGGGGCTAGTCACTACGAGCAGTACTTC
NA	TRBV9	TRBJ1-2	NA	CASSTPNYGYTF	TGTGCCAGCAGCACACCGAACTATGGCTACACCTTC
NA	TRBV15	TRBJ1-2	NA	CATSRDKPDYYGYTF	TGTGCCACCAGCAGAGATAAACCGGACTACTATGGCTACACCTTC
NA	TRBV4-3	TRBJ2-3	NA	CASSQVGRDGTDTQYF	TGCGCCAGCAGCCAAGTAGGGCGGGACGGCACAGATACGCAGTATTTT
TRBD1	TRBV7-2	TRBJ1-4	once	CASSRGQGGEKLFF	TGTGCCAGCAGCCGGGGACAGGGAGGTGAAAAACTGTTTTTT
NA	TRBV5-1	TRBJ1-3	once	CASSSGTLTSGNTIYF	TGCGCCAGCAGCTCCGGGACACTTACATCTGGAAACACCATATATTTT
NA	TRBV19	TRBJ2-7	NA	CASIGRMGNGYEQYF	TGTGCCAGTATCGGTAGGATGGGAAACGGCTACGAGCAGTACTTC
NA	TRBV9	TRBJ2-1	NA	CASSETVGGWNEQFF	TGTGCCAGCAGCGAGACAGTTGGGGGGTGGAATGAGCAGTTCTTC
NA	TRBV28	TRBJ2-7	NA	CASSLRRGYEQYF	TGTGCCAGCAGCCTACGGAGGGGCTACGAGCAGTACTTC
NA	TRBV20-1	TRBJ2-2	NA	CSARGTGELFF	TGCAGTGCTAGGGGGACCGGGGAGCTGTTTTTT
NA	TRBV7-2	TRBJ2-7	NA	CASSLAGPSSYEQYF	TGTGCCAGCAGCTTGGCGGGGCCCAGCTCCTACGAGCAGTACTTC
NA	TRBV7-2	TRBJ2-7	NA	CASSNRADYEQYF	TGTGCCAGCAGCAACCGGGCCGACTACGAGCAGTACTTC
NA	TRBV27	TRBJ1-1	once	CASKGRGVKTEAFF	TGTGCCAGCAAGGGGAGGGGCGTGAAGACTGAAGCTTTCTTT
NA	TRBV4-1	TRBJ1-3	few	CASSQERRISGNTIYF	TGCGCCAGCAGCCAAGAACGGCGGATCTCTGGAAACACCATATATTTT
NA	TRBV19	TRBJ2-7	few	CASSIQAGSSHEQYF	TGTGCCAGTAGTATACAGGCGGGAAGTAGCCACGAGCAGTACTTC
NA	TRBV6-5	TRBJ1-1	once	CASTPGRANTEAFF	TGTGCCAGCACCCCAGGGAGGGCGAACACTGAAGCTTTCTTT
NA	TRBV7-3	TRBJ2-2	NA	CASSLSGGTGAGELFF	TGTGCCAGCAGCTTAAGTGGGGGAACCGGGGCCGGGGAGCTGTTTTTT
NA	TRBV5-4	TRBJ2-7	once	CASSLEGPLSSYEQYF	TGTGCCAGCAGCTTGGAGGGACCCCTAAGCTCCTACGAGCAGTACTTC
NA	TRBV27	TRBJ2-1	NA	CASTPNRVPGNEQFF	TGTGCCAGCACCCCCAATCGAGTCCCGGGGAATGAGCAGTTCTTC
NA	TRBV5-4	TRBJ2-2	NA	CASSRSRGDTGELFF	TGTGCCAGCAGCCGGAGCAGGGGGGACACCGGGGAGCTGTTTTTT
NA	TRBV9	TRBJ1-2	NA	CASAEQHYGYTF	TGTGCCAGCGCCGAACAGCACTATGGCTACACCTTC
NA	TRBV5-1	TRBJ2-5	NA	CASSLVTITSPSQETQYF	TGCGCCAGCAGCCTGGTCACGATTACTAGCCCTTCCCAAGAGACCCAGTACTTC
NA	TRBV4-3	TRBJ1-3	NA	CASSQDLASSGNTIYF	TGCGCCAGCAGCCAAGATCTGGCCAGCTCTGGAAACACCATATATTTT
TRBD1	TRBV30	TRBJ2-4	NA	CAWMRQGTIQYF	TGTGCCTGGATGAGACAGGGGACCATTCAGTACTTC
NA	TRBV10-3	TRBJ1-1	NA	CAISEGGGMNTEAFF	TGTGCCATCAGTGAGGGGGGCGGAATGAACACTGAAGCTTTCTTT
TRBD1	TRBV19	TRBJ1-5	few	CASSMDRGGFRNQPQHF	TGTGCCAGTAGTATGGACAGGGGTGGGTTCCGCAATCAGCCCCAGCATTTT
NA	TRBV5-4	TRBJ1-2	NA	CASRRSGGYTF	TGTGCCAGCAGGCGTTCGGGTGGCTACACCTTC
NA	TRBV5-1	TRBJ2-1	NA	CASRGGGQSYNEQFF	TGCGCCAGCAGGGGGGGCGGGCAATCCTACAATGAGCAGTTCTTC